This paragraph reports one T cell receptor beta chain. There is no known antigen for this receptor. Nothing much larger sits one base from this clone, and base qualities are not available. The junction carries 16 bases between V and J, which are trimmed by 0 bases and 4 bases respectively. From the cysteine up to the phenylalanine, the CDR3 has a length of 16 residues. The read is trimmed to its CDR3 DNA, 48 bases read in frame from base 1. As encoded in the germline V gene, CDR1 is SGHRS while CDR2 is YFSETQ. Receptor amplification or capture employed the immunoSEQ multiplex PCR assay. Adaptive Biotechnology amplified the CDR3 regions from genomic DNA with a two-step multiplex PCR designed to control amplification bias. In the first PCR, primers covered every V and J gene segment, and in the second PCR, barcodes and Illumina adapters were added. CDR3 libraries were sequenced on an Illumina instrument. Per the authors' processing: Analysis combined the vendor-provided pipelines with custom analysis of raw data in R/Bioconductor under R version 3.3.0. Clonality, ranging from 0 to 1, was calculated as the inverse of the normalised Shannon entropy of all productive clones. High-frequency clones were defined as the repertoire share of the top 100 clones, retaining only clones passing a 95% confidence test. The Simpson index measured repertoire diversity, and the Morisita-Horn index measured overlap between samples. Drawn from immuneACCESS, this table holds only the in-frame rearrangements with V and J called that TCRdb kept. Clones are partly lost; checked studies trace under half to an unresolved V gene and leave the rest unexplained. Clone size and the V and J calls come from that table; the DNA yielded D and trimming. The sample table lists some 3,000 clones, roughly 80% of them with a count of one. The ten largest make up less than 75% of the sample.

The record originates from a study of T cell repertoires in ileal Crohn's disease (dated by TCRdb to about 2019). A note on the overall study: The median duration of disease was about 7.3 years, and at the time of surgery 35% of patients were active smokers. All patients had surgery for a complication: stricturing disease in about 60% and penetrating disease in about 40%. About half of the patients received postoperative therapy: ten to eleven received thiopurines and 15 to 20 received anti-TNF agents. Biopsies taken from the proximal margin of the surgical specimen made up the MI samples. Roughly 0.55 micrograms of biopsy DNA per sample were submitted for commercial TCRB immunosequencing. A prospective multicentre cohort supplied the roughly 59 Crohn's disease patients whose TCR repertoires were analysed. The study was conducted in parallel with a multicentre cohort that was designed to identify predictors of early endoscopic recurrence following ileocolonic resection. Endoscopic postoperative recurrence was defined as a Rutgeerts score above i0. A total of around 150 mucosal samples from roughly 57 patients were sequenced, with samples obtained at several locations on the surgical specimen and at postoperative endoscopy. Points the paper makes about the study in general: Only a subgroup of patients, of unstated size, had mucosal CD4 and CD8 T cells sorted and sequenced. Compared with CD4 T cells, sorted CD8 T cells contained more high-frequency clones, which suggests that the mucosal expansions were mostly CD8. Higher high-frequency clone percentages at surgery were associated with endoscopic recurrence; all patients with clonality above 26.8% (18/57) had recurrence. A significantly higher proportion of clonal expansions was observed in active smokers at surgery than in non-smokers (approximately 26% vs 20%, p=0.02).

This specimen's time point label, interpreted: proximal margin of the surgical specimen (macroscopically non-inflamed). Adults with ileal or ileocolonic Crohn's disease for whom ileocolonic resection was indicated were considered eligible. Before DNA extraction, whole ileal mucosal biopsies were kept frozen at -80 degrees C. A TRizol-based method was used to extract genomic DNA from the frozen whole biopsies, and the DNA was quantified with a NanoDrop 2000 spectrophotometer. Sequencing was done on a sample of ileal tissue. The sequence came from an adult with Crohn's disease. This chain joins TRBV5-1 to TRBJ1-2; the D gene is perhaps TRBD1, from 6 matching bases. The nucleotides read TGCGCCAGCAGCTTGGATGGGGGCCCGGACCTCTATGGCTACACCTTC. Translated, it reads CASSLDGGPDLYGYTF.